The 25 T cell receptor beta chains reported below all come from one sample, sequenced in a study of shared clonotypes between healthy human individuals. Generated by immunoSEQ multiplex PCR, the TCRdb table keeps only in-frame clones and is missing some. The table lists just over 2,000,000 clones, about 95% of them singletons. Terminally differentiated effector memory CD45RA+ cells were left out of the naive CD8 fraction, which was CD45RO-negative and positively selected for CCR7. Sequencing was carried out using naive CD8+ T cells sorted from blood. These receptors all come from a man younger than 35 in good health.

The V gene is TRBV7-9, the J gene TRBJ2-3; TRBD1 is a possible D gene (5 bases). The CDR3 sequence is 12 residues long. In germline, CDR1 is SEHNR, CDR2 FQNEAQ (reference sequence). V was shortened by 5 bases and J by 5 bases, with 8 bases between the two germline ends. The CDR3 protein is CASSPQGDTQYF. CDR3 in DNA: TGTGCCAGCAGCCCCCAGGGAGATACGCAGTATTTT.

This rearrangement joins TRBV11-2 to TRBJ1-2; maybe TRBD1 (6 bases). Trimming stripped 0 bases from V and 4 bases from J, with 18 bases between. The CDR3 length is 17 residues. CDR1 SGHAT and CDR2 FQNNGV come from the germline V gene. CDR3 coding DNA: TGTGCCAGCAGCTTAGATGCCCACAGGGAGGGGGTCTATGGCTACACCTTC. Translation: CASSLDAHREGVYGYTF.

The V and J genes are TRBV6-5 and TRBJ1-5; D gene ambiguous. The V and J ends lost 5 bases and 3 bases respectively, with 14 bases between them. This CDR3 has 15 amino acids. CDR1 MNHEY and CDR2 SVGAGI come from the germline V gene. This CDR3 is CASSPDGQPNQPQHF. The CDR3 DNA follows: TGTGCCAGCAGTCCGGACGGGCAGCCCAATCAGCCCCAGCATTTT.

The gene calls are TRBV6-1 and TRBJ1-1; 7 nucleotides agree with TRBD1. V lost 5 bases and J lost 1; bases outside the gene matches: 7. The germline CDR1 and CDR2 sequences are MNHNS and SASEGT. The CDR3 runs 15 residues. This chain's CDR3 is CASSPYRGPNTEAFF. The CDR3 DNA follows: TGTGCCAGCAGTCCTTACAGGGGACCGAACACTGAAGCTTTCTTT.

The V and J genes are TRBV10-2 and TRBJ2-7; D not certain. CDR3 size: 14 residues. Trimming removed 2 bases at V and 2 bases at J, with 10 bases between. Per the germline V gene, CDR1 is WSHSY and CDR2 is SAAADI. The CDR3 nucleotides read TGCGCCAGCAGTGAGCAAAGGACGGCCTACGAGCAGTACTTC. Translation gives CASSEQRTAYEQYF.

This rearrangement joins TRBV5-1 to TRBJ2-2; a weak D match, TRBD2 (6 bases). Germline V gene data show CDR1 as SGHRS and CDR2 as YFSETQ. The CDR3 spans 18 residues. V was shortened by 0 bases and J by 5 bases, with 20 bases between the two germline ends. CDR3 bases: TGCGCCAGCAGCTTGGCCGAGTTAGGAGGGGTTGTAACCGGGGAGCTGTTTTTT. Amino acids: CASSLAELGGVVTGELFF.

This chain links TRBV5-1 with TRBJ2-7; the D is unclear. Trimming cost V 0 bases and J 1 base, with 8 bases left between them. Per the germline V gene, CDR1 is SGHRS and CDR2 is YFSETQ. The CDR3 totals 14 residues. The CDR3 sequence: CASSLDTTSYEQYF. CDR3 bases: TGCGCCAGCAGCTTGGATACCACATCCTACGAGCAGTACTTC.

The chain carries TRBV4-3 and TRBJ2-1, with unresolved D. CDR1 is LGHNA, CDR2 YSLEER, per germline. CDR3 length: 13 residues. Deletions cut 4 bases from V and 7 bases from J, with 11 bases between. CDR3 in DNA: TGCGCCAGCAGCCTAGACAACCTAAATGAGCAGTTCTTC. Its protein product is CASSLDNLNEQFF.

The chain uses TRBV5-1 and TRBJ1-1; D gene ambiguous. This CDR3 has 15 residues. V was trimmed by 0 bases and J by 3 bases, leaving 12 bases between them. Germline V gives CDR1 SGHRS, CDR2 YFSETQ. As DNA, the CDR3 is TGCGCCAGCAGCTTGGTTTTGGGTTGGGACACTGAAGCTTTCTTT. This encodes CASSLVLGWDTEAFF.

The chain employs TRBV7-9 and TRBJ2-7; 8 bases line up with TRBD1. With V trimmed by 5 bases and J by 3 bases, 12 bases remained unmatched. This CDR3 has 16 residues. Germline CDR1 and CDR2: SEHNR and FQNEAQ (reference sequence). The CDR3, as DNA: TGTGCCAGCAGCCAGGAAGAATTAGGACAGGGCTACGAGCAGTACTTC. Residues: CASSQEELGQGYEQYF.

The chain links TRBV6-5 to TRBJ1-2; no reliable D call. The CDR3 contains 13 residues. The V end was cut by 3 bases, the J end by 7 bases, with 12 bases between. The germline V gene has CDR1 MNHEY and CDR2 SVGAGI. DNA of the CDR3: TGTGCCAGCAGTTATGGGCCCCCCGGTGGCTACACCTTC. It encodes CASSYGPPGGYTF.

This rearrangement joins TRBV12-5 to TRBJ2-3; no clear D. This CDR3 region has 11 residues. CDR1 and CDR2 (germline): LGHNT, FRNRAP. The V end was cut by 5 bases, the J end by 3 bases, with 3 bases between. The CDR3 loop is CASGQTDTQYF. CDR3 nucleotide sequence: TGTGCTAGTGGTCAAACAGATACGCAGTATTTT.

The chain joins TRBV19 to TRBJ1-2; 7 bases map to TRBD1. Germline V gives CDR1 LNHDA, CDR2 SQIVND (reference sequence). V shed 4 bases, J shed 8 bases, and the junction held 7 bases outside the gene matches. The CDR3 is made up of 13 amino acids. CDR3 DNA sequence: TGTGCCAGTAGTACCGAGTGGACAGGAGGCTACACCTTC. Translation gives CASSTEWTGGYTF. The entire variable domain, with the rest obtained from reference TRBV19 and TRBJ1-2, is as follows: DGGITQSPKYLFRKEGQNVTLSCEQNLNHDAMYWYRQDPGQGLRLIYYSQIVNDFQKGDIAEGYSVSREKKESFPLTVTSAQKNPTAFYLCASSTEWTGGYTFGSGTRLTVV.

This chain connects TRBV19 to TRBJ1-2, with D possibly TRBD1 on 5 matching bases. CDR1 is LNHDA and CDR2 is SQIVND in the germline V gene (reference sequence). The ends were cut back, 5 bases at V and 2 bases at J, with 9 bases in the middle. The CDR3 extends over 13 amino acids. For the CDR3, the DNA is TGTGCCAGTAGTGAGGGGCCGAACTATGGCTACACCTTC. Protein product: CASSEGPNYGYTF.

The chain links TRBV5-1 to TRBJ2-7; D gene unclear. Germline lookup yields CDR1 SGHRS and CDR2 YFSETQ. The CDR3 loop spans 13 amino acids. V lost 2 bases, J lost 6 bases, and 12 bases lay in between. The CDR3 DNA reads TGCGCCAGCAGCTTCGATGGGCCTAGCGAGCAGTACTTC. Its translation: CASSFDGPSEQYF. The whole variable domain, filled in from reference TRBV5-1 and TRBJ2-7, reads KAGVTQTPRYLIKTRGQQVTLSCSPISGHRSVSWYQQTPGQGLQFLFEYFSETQRNKGNFPGRFSGRQFSNSRSEMNVSTLELGDSALYLCASSFDGPSEQYFGPGTRLTVT.

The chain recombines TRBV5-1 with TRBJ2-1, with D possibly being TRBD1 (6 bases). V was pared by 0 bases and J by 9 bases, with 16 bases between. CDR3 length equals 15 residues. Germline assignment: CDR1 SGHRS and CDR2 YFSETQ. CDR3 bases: TGCGCCAGCAGCTTGGTACTAGACGGGACAACTGAGCAGTTCTTC. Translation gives CASSLVLDGTTEQFF.

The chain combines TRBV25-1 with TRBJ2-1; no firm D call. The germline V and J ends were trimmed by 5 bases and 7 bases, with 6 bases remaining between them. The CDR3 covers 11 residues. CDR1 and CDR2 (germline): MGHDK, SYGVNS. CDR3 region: CASSPSNEQFF. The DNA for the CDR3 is TGTGCCAGCAGTCCCTCAAATGAGCAGTTCTTC.

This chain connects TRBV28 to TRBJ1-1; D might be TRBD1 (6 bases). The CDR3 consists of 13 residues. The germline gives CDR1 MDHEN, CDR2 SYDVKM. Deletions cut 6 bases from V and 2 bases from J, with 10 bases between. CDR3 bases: TGTGCCAGCAGGATACAGGGTAACACTGAAGCTTTCTTT. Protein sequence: CASRIQGNTEAFF. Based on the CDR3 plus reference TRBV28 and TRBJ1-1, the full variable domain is DVKVTQSSRYLVKRTGEKVFLECVQDMDHENMFWYRQDPGLGLRLIYFSYDVKMKEKGDIPEGYSVSREKKERFSLILESASTNQTSMYLCASRIQGNTEAFFGQGTRLTVV.

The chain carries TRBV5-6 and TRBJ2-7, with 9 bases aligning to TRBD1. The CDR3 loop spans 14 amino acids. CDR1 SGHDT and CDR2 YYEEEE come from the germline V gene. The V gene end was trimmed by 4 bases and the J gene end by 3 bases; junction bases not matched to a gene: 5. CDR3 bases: TGTGCCAGCAGCGGGACAGGGAAGGACTACGAGCAGTACTTC. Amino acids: CASSGTGKDYEQYF. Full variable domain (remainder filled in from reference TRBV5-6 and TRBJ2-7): DAGVTQSPTHLIKTRGQQVTLRCSPKSGHDTVSWYQQALGQGPQFIFQYYEEEERQRGNFPDRFSGHQFPNYSSELNVNALLLGDSALYLCASSGTGKDYEQYFGPGTRLTVT.

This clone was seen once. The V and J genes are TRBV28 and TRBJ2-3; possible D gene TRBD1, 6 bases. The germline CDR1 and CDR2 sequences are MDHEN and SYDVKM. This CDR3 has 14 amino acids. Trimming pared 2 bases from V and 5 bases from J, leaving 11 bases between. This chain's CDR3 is CASSLPRGGDTQYF. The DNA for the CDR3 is TGTGCCAGCAGTTTACCCAGGGGTGGAGATACGCAGTATTTT.

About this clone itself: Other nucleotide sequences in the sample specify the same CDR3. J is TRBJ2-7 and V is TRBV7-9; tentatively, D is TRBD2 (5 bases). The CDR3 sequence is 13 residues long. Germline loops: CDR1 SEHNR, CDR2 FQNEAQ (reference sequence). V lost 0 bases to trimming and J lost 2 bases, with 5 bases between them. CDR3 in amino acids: CASSLAGAYEQYF. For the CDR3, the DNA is TGTGCCAGCAGCTTAGCCGGGGCCTACGAGCAGTACTTC.

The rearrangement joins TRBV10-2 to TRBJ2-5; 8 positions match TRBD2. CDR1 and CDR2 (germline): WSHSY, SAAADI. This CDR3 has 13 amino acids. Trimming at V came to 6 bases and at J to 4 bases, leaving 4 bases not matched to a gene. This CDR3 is CASSPGTRETQYF. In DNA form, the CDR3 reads TGCGCCAGCAGCCCCGGGACTAGAGAGACCCAGTACTTC.

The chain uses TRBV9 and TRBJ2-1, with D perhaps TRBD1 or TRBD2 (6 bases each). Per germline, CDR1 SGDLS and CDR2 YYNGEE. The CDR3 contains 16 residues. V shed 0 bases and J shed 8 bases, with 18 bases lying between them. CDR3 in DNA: TGTGCCAGCAGCGTAGACGGGGGCGCAGAGGTGGATGAGCAGTTCTTC. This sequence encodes CASSVDGGAEVDEQFF.

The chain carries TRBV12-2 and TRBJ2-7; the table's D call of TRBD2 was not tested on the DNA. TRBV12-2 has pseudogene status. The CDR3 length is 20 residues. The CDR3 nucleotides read TGTGCAAGTCGCCCTCTAGATATAGGCAGTCTACGCCCCAGCTCCTACGAGCAGTACTTC. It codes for CASRPLDIGSLRPSSYEQYF.

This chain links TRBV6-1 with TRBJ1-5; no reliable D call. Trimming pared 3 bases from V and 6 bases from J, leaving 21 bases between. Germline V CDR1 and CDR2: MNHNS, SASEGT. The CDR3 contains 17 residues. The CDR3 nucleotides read TGTGCCAGCAGTGAGTCCGTGGTTTTGGGCCGAGGTCAGCCCCAGCATTTT. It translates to CASSESVVLGRGQPQHF.